These 30 T cell receptor beta chains were all obtained from the same sample, sequenced in a study of OX40 agonist ivuxolimab in advanced cancers. The table came from immunoSEQ multiplex PCR; TCRdb's copy has only in-frame clones and leaves some out. The sample includes more than 20,000 clones, 85% to 90% of them seen just once. The starting material was CD4+ or CD8+ T cells sorted from blood, obtained in a trial of the OX40 agonist ivuxolimab. Receptors were obtained from an adult with an advanced solid tumor such as melanoma, head and neck, liver or kidney cancer.

The rearrangement joins TRBV27 to TRBJ2-7; 13 bases are a match to TRBD2. The CDR3 runs to 16 residues. Germline V gene sequence: CDR1 MNHEY, CDR2 SMNVEV (reference sequence). V trimming: 5 bases; J trimming: 2 bases; junction bases outside the gene matches: 6. The CDR3 here is CASSPRTSGGPYEQYF. The DNA of the CDR3 is TGTGCCAGCAGTCCAAGGACTAGCGGGGGTCCCTACGAGCAGTACTTC.

This clone was counted once. The chain has TRBV6-1 and TRBJ1-1, with D perhaps matching TRBD1 (5 bases). Trimming took 11 bases from V and 4 from J, leaving 11 bases between them. Germline-derived CDR1 and CDR2 are MNHNS and SASEGT. The CDR3 totals 11 residues. The CDR3 sequence: CAGGVSTEAFF. CDR3 nucleotide sequence: TGTGCCGGGGGGGTGTCCACTGAAGCTTTCTTT.

J is TRBJ2-1 and V is TRBV11-2; 10 bases map to TRBD1. Trimming took 1 base from V and 8 from J; bases not matched to a gene: 5. This CDR3 spans 15 amino acids. Germline CDR1 SGHAT, CDR2 FQNNGV. CDR3 in DNA: TGTGCCAGCAGCTTAGGGACAGGGGGTTTAGATGAGCAGTTCTTC. It codes for CASSLGTGGLDEQFF.

V is TRBV9 and J is TRBJ2-5; no firm D call. Trimming pared 1 base from V and 1 base from J, leaving 11 bases between. Germline V gene sequence: CDR1 SGDLS, CDR2 YYNGEE. This CDR3 is 15 amino acids long. CDR3 in amino acids: CASSVYPEIQETQYF. The CDR3 nucleotides are TGTGCCAGCAGCGTATATCCAGAGATCCAAGAGACCCAGTACTTC.

The V and J genes are TRBV5-1 and TRBJ2-1, with D perhaps matching TRBD1 or TRBD2 (5 bases each). Trimming removed 1 base at V and 6 bases at J, with 17 bases between. The CDR3 is made up of 16 amino acids. Per the germline V gene, CDR1 is SGHRS and CDR2 is YFSETQ. The CDR3 reads CASSLFPRDRFNEQFF. In DNA form, the CDR3 reads TGCGCCAGCAGCTTGTTCCCCCGGGACCGATTCAATGAGCAGTTCTTC.

The genes are TRBV7-9 and TRBJ2-7; D might be TRBD1 or TRBD2, each matching 5 bases. The CDR3 has 13 amino acids. Germline V lookup: CDR1 SEHNR, CDR2 FQNEAQ (reference sequence). With 5 bases removed from V and 3 bases from J, the gap between germline ends came to 11 bases. As DNA, the CDR3 is TGTGCCAGCAGCCTGGGACCGGTCTACGAGCAGTACTTC. Protein product: CASSLGPVYEQYF. Supplemented by reference TRBV7-9 and TRBJ2-7, the full variable domain reads DTGVSQNPRHKITKRGQNVTFRCDPISEHNRLYWYRQTLGQGPEFLTYFQNEAQLEKSRLLSDRFSAERPKGSFSTLEIQRTEQGDSAMYLCASSLGPVYEQYFGPGTRLTVT.

This clone has just a few counts. The chain carries TRBV7-2 and TRBJ2-7; possible D gene TRBD2, 7 bases. The CDR3 totals 14 residues. V dropped 0 bases and J dropped 3 bases, with 9 bases sitting between them. Germline V CDR1 and CDR2: SGHTA, FQGNSA. In DNA form, the CDR3 reads TGTGCCAGCAGCTTAGCGGGGGGGCGCTACGAGCAGTACTTC. It encodes CASSLAGGRYEQYF.

The gene calls are TRBV14 and TRBJ2-1, with 13 bases aligning to TRBD2. Germline V gene sequence: CDR1 SGHDN, CDR2 FVKESK. After removal of 5 bases from V and 7 bases from J, the junction contained 5 bases not matched to a gene. The CDR3 extends over 15 amino acids. CDR3 loop: CASSEVGLAGNEQFF. Written as DNA, the CDR3 is TGTGCCAGCAGCGAAGTGGGACTAGCGGGGAATGAGCAGTTCTTC.

The chain is built from TRBV7-8 and TRBJ2-2, with TRBD1 matching over 8 bases. Germline CDR1 is SGHVS and CDR2 is FQNEAQ. The junction had 18 bases not matched to a gene; V was cut back by 7 bases and J by 5 bases. The CDR3 covers 18 residues. CDR3 sequence (DNA): TGTGCCAGCACCCCGCCCGCAGGGGGCGTAATCATAACCGGGGAGCTGTTTTTT. Its protein product is CASTPPAGGVIITGELFF.

This clone has more than one count but fewer than ten. The chain carries TRBV27 and TRBJ2-7; 11 bases map to TRBD1. The germline gives CDR1 MNHEY, CDR2 SMNVEV (reference sequence). The V and J ends lost 5 bases and 4 bases, in that order; junction bases with no gene match: 10. The length of the CDR3 is 16 residues. Written as DNA, the CDR3 is TGTGCCAGCAGTAGGGGGACAGGGGGAAACCCATACGAGCAGTACTTC. This sequence encodes CASSRGTGGNPYEQYF.

The V call is TRBV15, the J call TRBJ1-2; D unresolved. V was cut by 5 bases and J by 4 bases, with 5 bases left in between. The CDR3 spans 11 residues. Germline assignment: CDR1 LNHNV and CDR2 YYDKDF (reference sequence). The CDR3 loop is CATSGGYGYTF. The CDR3 DNA is TGTGCCACCAGCGGAGGCTATGGCTACACCTTC.

This chain uses TRBV10-3 with TRBJ1-3; no definite D call. The V and J ends lost 3 bases and 0 bases respectively, with 6 bases between them. There are 14 residues in the CDR3. Per germline, CDR1 ENHRY and CDR2 SYGVKD. The CDR3 sequence: CAISDTFSGNTIYF. The DNA of the CDR3 is TGTGCCATCAGTGACACCTTCTCTGGAAACACCATATATTTT.

The chain links TRBV5-1 to TRBJ1-4, with a weak D call TRBD1 (5 bases). Germline CDR1 and CDR2: SGHRS and YFSETQ. The length of the CDR3 is 15 residues. V lost 4 bases and J 7 bases, leaving 17 bases between the germline ends. CDR3 in amino acids: CASSLLLGGGEKLFF. Written as DNA, the CDR3 is TGCGCCAGCAGCCTCCTTCTGGGTGGGGGTGAAAAACTGTTTTTT.

The V and J genes are TRBV20-1 and TRBJ2-5; no clear D gene. V lost 6 bases, J lost 7 bases, and 12 bases lay in between. The CDR3 is made up of 11 amino acids. Per the germline V gene, CDR1 is DFQATT and CDR2 is SNEGSKA (reference sequence). CDR3: CSAVGSGTQYF. The CDR3 region has the DNA TGCAGTGCCGTGGGTTCGGGGACCCAGTACTTC.

This rearrangement joins TRBV27 to TRBJ1-5; D remains unclear. The ends were cut back, 6 bases at V and 4 bases at J, with 16 bases in the middle. Germline CDR1 reads MNHEY; CDR2 reads SMNVEV (reference sequence). CDR3 size: 15 residues. CDR3 DNA sequence: TGTGCCAGCAGCCCCGATCCTGTTATTAATCAGCCCCAGCATTTT. Protein product: CASSPDPVINQPQHF.

The sample holds a few counts of this clone. The V and J genes are TRBV5-4 and TRBJ2-7; 8 nucleotides match TRBD1. The germline V gene encodes CDR1 SGHNT and CDR2 YYREEE (reference sequence). The CDR3 has 13 amino acids. Trimming took 9 bases from V and 3 from J; bases not matched to a gene: 8. Written as DNA, the CDR3 is TGTGCCATATCACAGGGGGATGACTACGAGCAGTACTTC. Translation: CAISQGDDYEQYF.

The gene calls are TRBV28 and TRBJ1-1, with D maybe TRBD1 (5 bases). Trimming took off 5 bases at V and 3 bases at J, with 13 bases between the two ends. CDR3 length: 14 amino acids. Germline V gene lookup returns CDR1 MDHEN and CDR2 SYDVKM. This CDR3 reads CASSRREFDTEAFF. The DNA for the CDR3 is TGTGCCAGCAGTCGCAGGGAGTTCGACACTGAAGCTTTCTTT.

The chain recombines TRBV7-9 with TRBJ2-5; tentatively, D is TRBD1 or TRBD2 (5 bases each). V was shortened by 0 bases and J by 0 bases, with 8 bases between the two germline ends. Germline assignment: CDR1 SEHNR and CDR2 FQNEAQ (reference sequence). The CDR3 covers 15 residues. CDR3 coding DNA: TGTGCCAGCAGCTTAGCGGGGGAGAACCAAGAGACCCAGTACTTC. This sequence encodes CASSLAGENQETQYF.

In its sample, this clone was seen once. This sequence joins TRBV2 and TRBJ1-2, with D possibly TRBD1 on 6 matching bases. The CDR3 runs to 14 residues. Germline CDR1 SNHLY, CDR2 FYNNEI. The V end lost 0 bases, the J end lost 5 bases, and 10 bases lay between the germline ends. The CDR3 loop reads CASSEAGGGYGYTF. CDR3 sequence (DNA): TGTGCCAGCAGTGAAGCGGGGGGCGGATATGGCTACACCTTC.

J is TRBJ2-1 and V is TRBV7-8, with no clear D. This CDR3 has 12 residues. Trimming took 1 base from V and 9 from J, leaving 7 bases between them. Germline V lookup: CDR1 SGHVS, CDR2 FQNEAQ. The CDR3 region has the DNA TGTGCCAGCAGCTTAGTGTGGGGTGAGCAGTTCTTC. As protein: CASSLVWGEQFF. Full variable domain (outside the CDR3, taken from reference TRBV7-8 and TRBJ2-1): GAGVSQSPRYKVAKRGQDVALRCDPISGHVSLFWYQQALGQGPEFLTYFQNEAQLDKSGLPSDRFFAERPEGSVSTLKIQRTQQEDSAVYLCASSLVWGEQFFGPGTRLTVL.

This clone was counted a few times. This sequence joins TRBV6-6 and TRBJ1-1; D may be TRBD1 (5 bases). Germline V gives CDR1 MNHNY, CDR2 SVGAGI (reference sequence). Trimming cost V 7 bases and J 3 bases, with 21 bases left between them. The length of the CDR3 is 16 residues. DNA of the CDR3: TGTGCCAGCATTACGGCCCTGGGGACTAGGGACACTGAAGCTTTCTTT. Protein sequence: CASITALGTRDTEAFF.

The chain joins TRBV14 to TRBJ1-6; D is ambiguous. Per the germline V gene, CDR1 is SGHDN and CDR2 is FVKESK. The CDR3 totals 14 residues. The V and J ends lost 3 bases and 10 bases respectively, with 13 bases between them. The CDR3 here is CASSHRRGGSPLHF. CDR3 nucleotide sequence: TGTGCCAGCAGCCACAGGCGGGGAGGGTCACCCCTCCACTTT.

The CDR3 loop reads CASSVVQGTNTEAFF. The DNA for the CDR3 is TGTGCCAGCAGCGTTGTACAGGGGACGAACACTGAAGCTTTCTTT. The chain links TRBV6-5 to TRBJ1-1, with 7 bases that match TRBD1. The germline V gene encodes CDR1 MNHEY and CDR2 SVGAGI. J lost 1 base, V lost 6 bases, and 8 bases had no gene match. This CDR3 contains 15 residues.

V gene TRBV6-5 combines with J gene TRBJ2-7; the match to TRBD1 covers 12 bases. The CDR3 has 15 amino acids. Germline lookup yields CDR1 MNHEY and CDR2 SVGAGI. V dropped 6 bases and J dropped 5; count of bases not matched to a gene: 8. Written as DNA, the CDR3 is TGTGCCAGCAGCTTTCCCGGGACAGGGGGCGACGAGCAGTACTTC. Protein sequence: CASSFPGTGGDEQYF.

The rearrangement joins TRBV6-6 to TRBJ2-7; D is uncertain. The CDR3 is 11 amino acids. In germline, CDR1 is MNHNY, CDR2 SVGAGI (reference sequence). The germline V and J ends were trimmed by 1 base and 5 bases, with 3 bases remaining between them. In DNA, the CDR3 is TGTGCCAGCAGTTACTTCCACGAGCAGTACTTC. Translated, it gives CASSYFHEQYF.

CDR3 DNA sequence: TGCAGCGTTGCAGGGGCCCTTAGGTCTGGAAACACCATATATTTT. Translation gives CSVAGALRSGNTIYF. The chain joins TRBV29-1 to TRBJ1-3, with D maybe TRBD1 (6 bases). CDR1 is SQVTM, CDR2 ANQGSEA, per germline. CDR3 length: 15 residues. The V and J ends lost 4 bases and 1 base respectively, with 14 bases between them.

This clone was seen only once. The rearrangement joins TRBV5-3 to TRBJ1-2; 7 positions match TRBD1. TRBV5-3 is an ORF; its function is uncertain. The CDR3 totals 16 residues. The junction had 13 bases not matched to a gene; V was cut back by 4 bases and J by 4 bases. The CDR3 coding sequence is TGTGCCAGAAGCCGACACTGGACAGGTAACTTCTATGGCTACACCTTC. Amino acids: CARSRHWTGNFYGYTF.

The chain combines TRBV6-5 with TRBJ1-1; D is unclear. Trimming cost V 5 bases and J 6 bases, with 13 bases left between them. The CDR3 loop spans 13 amino acids. Germline CDR1 and CDR2: MNHEY and SVGAGI. Written as DNA, the CDR3 is TGTGCCAGCAGTGCTCAGTCCAGACCTGAAGCTTTCTTT. Its translation is CASSAQSRPEAFF.

This sequence joins TRBV29-1 and TRBJ2-5, with D perhaps TRBD1 (6 bases). Germline values: CDR1 SQVTM, CDR2 ANQGSEA. The CDR3 has 14 residues. V gave up 1 base and J gave up 4 bases, with 13 bases separating them. The CDR3 sequence: CSVEGKQGRETQYF. Here the CDR3 DNA reads TGCAGCGTTGAAGGAAAACAGGGACGAGAGACCCAGTACTTC. Full variable domain (remainder filled in from reference TRBV29-1 and TRBJ2-5): SAVISQKPSRDICQRGTSLTIQCQVDSQVTMMFWYRQQPGQSLTLIATANQGSEATYESGFVIDKFPISRPNLTFSTLTVSNMSPEDSSIYLCSVEGKQGRETQYFGPGTRLLVL.

The gene calls are TRBV28 and TRBJ2-1; maybe TRBD1 (5 bases). Germline V gives CDR1 MDHEN, CDR2 SYDVKM. The length of the CDR3 is 17 residues. V gave up 3 bases and J gave up 4 bases, with 19 bases separating them. The CDR3 DNA sequence: TGTGCCAGCAGTTTCCTAATCACAGGTCAGTTGTACAATGAGCAGTTCTTC. This sequence encodes CASSFLITGQLYNEQFF.